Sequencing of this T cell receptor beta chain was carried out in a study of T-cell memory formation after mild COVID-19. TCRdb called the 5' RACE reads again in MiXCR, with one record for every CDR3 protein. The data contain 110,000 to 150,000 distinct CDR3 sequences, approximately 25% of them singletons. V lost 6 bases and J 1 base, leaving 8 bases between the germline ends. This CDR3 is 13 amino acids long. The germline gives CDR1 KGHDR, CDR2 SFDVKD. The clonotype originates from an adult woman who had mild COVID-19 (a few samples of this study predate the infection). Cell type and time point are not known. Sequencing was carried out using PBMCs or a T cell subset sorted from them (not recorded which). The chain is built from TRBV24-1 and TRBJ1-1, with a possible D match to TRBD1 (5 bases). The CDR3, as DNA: TGTGCCACCAGTACCAGGGCGAACACTGAAGCTTTCTTT. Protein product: CATSTRANTEAFF.